This T cell receptor (beta chain) was observed in a study of a mutant IDH1 vaccine in newly diagnosed glioma. This clone was detected a few times. Time point reported: baseline, week 1 (first vaccination visit). Noted treatment: pre-vaccination baseline after standard-of-care therapy. The CDR3 length is 13 residues. The germline V and J ends were trimmed by 7 bases and 4 bases, with 16 bases remaining between them. From germline, CDR1 is SQVTM and CDR2 ANQGSEA. The table came from immunoSEQ multiplex PCR; TCRdb's copy has only in-frame clones and leaves some out. The data contain around 100,000 clones, roughly four fifths of them singletons.

The sample in question was PBMCs, obtained from a glioma patient treated with radiotherapy, temozolomide or both. This sequence joins TRBV29-1 and TRBJ1-1; D perhaps matches TRBD1 (5 bases). This clonotype originated in a man in his forties with glioma. Some clones in this sample may be carry-over from other donors' samples. This chain's CDR3 is CSAPAGRSTEAFF. The CDR3 DNA sequence: TGCAGCGCCCCCGCAGGGCGTTCCACTGAAGCTTTCTTT.